This T cell receptor beta chain stems from a study of T cell repertoires in cytomegalovirus infection. CDR3 length equals 15 residues. V shed 3 bases, J shed 8 bases, and the junction held 8 bases outside the gene matches. CDR1 SGHVS and CDR2 FQNEAQ come from the germline V gene. Study-level points and caveats: The study found HLA-C-restricted CMV-specific TCR beta clonotypes dominating the ex vivo response. Adding up the frequency of public TCR beta families identified people who carried CMV plus the relevant HLA.

This clonotype was recorded many times. Antigen specificity is unknown. TCRdb called the reads again in MiXCR, with one record for every CDR3 protein. The sample contains about 130,000 distinct CDR3 sequences, 24% of which appear only once. The chain combines TRBV7-8 with TRBJ2-1; 9 positions match TRBD2. Sequences were obtained from PBMCs, sequenced either directly or after in vitro stimulation (not recorded which). The sequence came from a human donor in good health (CMV status not recorded). Some clones in this sample may be carry-over from other donors' samples. CDR3 bases: TGTGCCAGCAGCTTCTTTAGCGGGAGTGCGGATGAGCAGTTCTTC. Residues: CASSFFSGSADEQFF.